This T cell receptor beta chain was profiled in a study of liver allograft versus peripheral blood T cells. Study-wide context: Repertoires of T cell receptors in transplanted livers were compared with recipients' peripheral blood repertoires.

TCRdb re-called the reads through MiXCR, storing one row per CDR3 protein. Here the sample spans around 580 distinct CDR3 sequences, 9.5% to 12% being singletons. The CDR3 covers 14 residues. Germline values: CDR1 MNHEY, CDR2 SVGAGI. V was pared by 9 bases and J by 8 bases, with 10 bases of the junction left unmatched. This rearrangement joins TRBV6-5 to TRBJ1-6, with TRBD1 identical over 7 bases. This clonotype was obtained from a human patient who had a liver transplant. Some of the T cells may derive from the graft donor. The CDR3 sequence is CASYSGRGDSPLHF. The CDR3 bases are TGTGCCAGTTACTCAGGCAGGGGGGATTCACCCCTCCACTTT.